Here is one T cell receptor beta chain with its context. Naive CD8 cells comprised CD45RO-negative, CCR7-positively selected cells, excluding terminally differentiated effector memory CD45RA+ cells. The data derive from a study of shared clonotypes between healthy human individuals. The data were produced by immunoSEQ multiplex PCR, yet TCRdb's version contains in-frame clones alone and is incomplete. The repertoire holds about 1.9 million clones, around 93% seen once, with more than 1.5% in the top ten. CDR1 is LNHDA and CDR2 is SQIVND in the germline V gene (reference sequence). This CDR3 region has 12 residues. With 1 base removed from V and 8 bases from J, the gap between germline ends came to 8 bases.

This TCR came from a man younger than 35 in good health. Some clones in this sample may be carry-over from other donors' samples. The specimen sequenced was naive CD8+ T cells from PBMCs. The chain carries TRBV19 and TRBJ1-2; D not resolved. The CDR3 sequence is CASSIGIWGYTF. CDR3 nucleotide sequence: TGTGCCAGTAGTATAGGGATTTGGGGCTACACCTTC.